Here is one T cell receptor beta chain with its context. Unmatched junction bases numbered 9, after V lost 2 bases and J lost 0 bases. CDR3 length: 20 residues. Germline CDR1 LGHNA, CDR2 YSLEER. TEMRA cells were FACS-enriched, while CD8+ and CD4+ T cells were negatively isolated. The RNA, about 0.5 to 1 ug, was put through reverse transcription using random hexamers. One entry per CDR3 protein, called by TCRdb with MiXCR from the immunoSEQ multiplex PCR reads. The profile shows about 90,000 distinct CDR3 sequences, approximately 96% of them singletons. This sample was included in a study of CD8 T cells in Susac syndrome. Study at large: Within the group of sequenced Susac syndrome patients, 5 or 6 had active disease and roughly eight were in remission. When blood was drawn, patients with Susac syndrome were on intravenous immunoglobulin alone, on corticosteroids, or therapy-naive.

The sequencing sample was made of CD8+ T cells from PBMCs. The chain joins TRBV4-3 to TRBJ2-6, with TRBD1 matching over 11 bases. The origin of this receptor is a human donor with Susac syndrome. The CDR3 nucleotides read TGCGCCAGCAGCCAAAGACCCCCGGGACAGGGGGGCTCTGGGGCCAACGTCCTGACTTTC. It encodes CASSQRPPGQGGSGANVLTF.